The entry below describes one T cell receptor beta chain. The clone's antigen remains unknown. Qualities for individual bases were not recorded, and no much larger clone is one base off. This specimen comes from a study of T cells in Graves' hyperthyroidism and ophthalmopathy (dated by TCRdb to between 2018 and 2020). Regarding the research as a whole: Peripheral blood samples were taken at the time of initial diagnosis, prior to any treatment. TCR V-J signatures able to tell the groups apart were searched for in a discovery cohort of 100 or so patients, of whom more than 40 had Graves' ophthalmopathy and roughly 58 had stable Graves' hyperthyroidism. Whether ophthalmopathy could be predicted prospectively was tested in an independent validation cohort made up of about 20 hyperthyroidism patients plus 17 patients who later progressed to ophthalmopathy. The 100 discovery patients were randomly split 7:3 into training and test sets. The study also compared thyroid tissue and blood T-cell repertoires from roughly 6 Graves' hyperthyroidism patients. Following sampling, methimazole starting at 30 mg daily was given to hyperthyroidism patients, and high-dose intravenous methylprednisolone was given to ophthalmopathy patients. According to the paper, TCR Vbeta CDR3 sequencing was carried out on around 140 peripheral blood samples, which came from 40 to 45 ophthalmopathy, around 74 hyperthyroidism and approximately 17 progressor patients. Study-wide conclusions, independent of this receptor: Sample size was not statistically predetermined, and blinding of investigators to group allocation was not performed. A model built on a 13 V-J signature distinguished ophthalmopathy from stable hyperthyroidism, reaching 85% to 90% sensitivity and 81.08% specificity in cross-validation and 80%/75% in testing. During validation, the model predicted progression to ophthalmopathy a median of roughly six months ahead of onset, with around 65% sensitivity and almost 75% specificity. Most expanded thyroid clonotypes (frequency above 0.001) were also found in blood, which suggests that blood repertoires may mirror thyroid immune responses.

TCR beta CDR3 regions were amplified from RNA transcripts. For the first round of RT-PCR on the TCR CDR3, the HTBI primer set was used together with the Qiagen OneStep RT-PCR kit. A second multiplex PCR round built the libraries, followed by size selection and purification. Sequencing of the libraries was done on an Illumina HiSeq2000 using paired-end 100 bp reads. The published analysis was carried out like this. SOAPnuke was used to process the raw data, removing reads that contained adapters or uncalled bases, had a mean Phred below 15, or lacked an exact match to the constant primer or identifier. High-quality paired reads were merged using COPE v1.2.5, and each unique nucleotide sequence was defined as a clonotype. MiTCR v1.1 was used to align clonotypes to the IMGT TRBV, TRBD and TRBJ reference segments. The analysis included only V-J combinations with a frequency above 0.0001, which together covered approximately 99% of the repertoires. The TCS score was defined as the ratio of F50 (clonal expansion) to E x V (chaos), calculated using BLOSUM62-based TCRdist between CDR3 peptides within each V-J. Welch's t-statistics and random forest reduced around 550 V-J features to about 13, which were used in a naive Bayes classifier (R e1071). TCRdb's own reprocessing of the public reads used fastp at Q25 and MiXCR and kept productive beta chains. Here each entry gathers all rows of one CDR3 protein and keeps the most common genes and DNA. These V and J calls originate from TCRdb's pipeline instead of the authors' own analysis. In all, the sample holds approximately 320,000 distinct CDR3 sequences, and 16% of those were seen once. 33% of the sample is held by the ten biggest clonotypes.

A patient counted as having stable Graves' hyperthyroidism if no progression to ophthalmopathy occurred over 18 months of follow-up. The hyperthyroidism patients were between 18 and 65 years old and newly diagnosed, with a disease duration of less than 2 months. Exclusion was applied to patients with uncontrolled infections, other autoimmune diseases, pregnancy or lactation. Diagnoses were established on the basis of clinical symptoms, serum thyroxine and TRAb, thyroid ultrasound, and orbital computed tomography. PBMCs were separated from over 9 ml of fresh peripheral blood using Ficoll-Paque density gradient centrifugation. Trizol reagent was used to extract total RNA, and RNA quality was then checked on an Agilent 2100 Bioanalyzer. The germline V and J ends show losses of 3 bases and 7 bases respectively, and no gene match explains 5 bases of the junction. The germline V gene (reference sequence) yields LNHDA for CDR1 and SQIVND for CDR2. Taken from cysteine to phenylalanine, the CDR3 has 15 residues. Only the CDR3 DNA is retained, 45 bases long and in frame from the first base.

Rearrangement joined TRBV19 to TRBJ2-2; the central 10 bases match TRBD1. The source is a man aged 25-45 years with Graves' hyperthyroidism. Sequenced material: blood. The CDR3: CASSILTGGNGELFF. Read as DNA, the sequence is TGTGCCAGTAGTATTTTGACAGGGGGCAACGGGGAGCTGTTTTTT.